This TCR beta chain was identified in a study of blood T cell repertoires in COVID-19 (dated by TCRdb to 2018 to 2021). Broadly, across the study: The collaborator samples originated in the United States, Italy and Spain and spanned the acute and convalescent phases of COVID-19. The repertoires were made available in a free public database intended to serve as a resource for research on the immune response to SARS-CoV-2. Samples were obtained from the ongoing ImmuneRACE study (first 160 participants) and from 1,254 subjects provided by 6 global collaborators. The dataset comprised deeply sampled blood TCRbeta repertoires from subjects exposed to, actively infected with, or recovered from COVID-19. The material from the prospective study consisted of cDNA or gDNA derived from T cells, B-cell-depleted T cells, or PBMCs. A de-identified subject ID, COVID-19 status, age in years and sex were almost always included in the sample metadata. Where available, HLA class I and class II types were obtained from metadata supplied by the sample provider rather than from assay-based typing.

Whole blood was collected in K2EDTA tubes by collaborating institutions according to the institutions' own protocols. Collaborator samples were shipped for TCRbeta analysis as frozen whole blood, isolated PBMCs, or DNA extracted from either sample type. TCRbeta CDR3 regions were amplified from genomic DNA by means of the immunoSEQ Assay, a bias-controlled multiplex PCR. The authors' analysis ran thus. The number of nucleated cells in each sample was estimated from the amplification of reference gene primers within the assay. Sequence reads were collapsed and filtered to measure the absolute abundance of every unique TCRbeta CDR3 rearrangement. Productive Simpson clonality was computed per sample as the square root of Simpson's diversity index over productive rearrangements. TCRdb retrieved this table from immuneACCESS and kept in-frame rearrangements only. Not all clones are present; in checked studies, unresolved V genes account for under half, and no reason is known for the remainder. That table furnishes V, J and clone size, whereas the DNA furnished D and trimming. The sample table holds roughly 55,000 clones, of which around 87% were seen once. Together, the top ten hold 6% to 8.5% of the sample.

Points the paper makes about the study in general: The amount of clinical and demographic metadata varied by source and participant and was provided uncurated.

V drops 8 bases and J drops 13 bases, leaving 15 bases in between. Based on the germline V gene (reference sequence), the CDR1 and CDR2 sequences are LGHDT and YNNKEL. There are 11 amino acids in the CDR3, from cysteine to phenylalanine inclusive. The read is trimmed to its CDR3 DNA, 33 bases read in frame from base 1. As concerns this clone: Which antigen it targets is not known. Qualities for individual bases were not recorded, and no much larger clone is one base off.

This chain joins TRBV3-1 (or the pseudogene TRBV3-2) to TRBJ2-1, with a weak D call of TRBD2 (6 bases match). The clonotype was recovered from a man aged 55 to 70 with active or convalescent COVID-19. The sample was peripheral blood. The CDR3 reads as follows: CASGRGEDQFF. The nucleotides are TGTGCCAGCGGCCGCGGGGAAGATCAGTTCTTC.